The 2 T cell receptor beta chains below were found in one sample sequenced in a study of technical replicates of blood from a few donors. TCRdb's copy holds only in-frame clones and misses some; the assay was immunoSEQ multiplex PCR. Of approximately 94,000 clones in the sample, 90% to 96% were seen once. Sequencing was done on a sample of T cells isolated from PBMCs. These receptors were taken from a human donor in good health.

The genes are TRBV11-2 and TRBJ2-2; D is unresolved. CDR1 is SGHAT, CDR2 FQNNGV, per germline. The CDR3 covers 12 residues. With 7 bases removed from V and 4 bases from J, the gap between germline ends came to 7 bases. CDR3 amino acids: CASTPGTGELFF. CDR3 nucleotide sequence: TGTGCCAGCACCCCGGGCACCGGGGAGCTGTTTTTT.

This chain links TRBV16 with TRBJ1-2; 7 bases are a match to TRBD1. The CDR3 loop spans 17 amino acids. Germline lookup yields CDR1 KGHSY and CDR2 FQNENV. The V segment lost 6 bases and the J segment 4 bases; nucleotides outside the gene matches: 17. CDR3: CASSQLGLGTEVYGYTF. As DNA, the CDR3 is TGTGCCAGCAGTCAACTTGGCCTGGGGACAGAGGTCTATGGCTACACCTTC.